The 21 T cell receptor beta chains below all came from one sample that was sequenced in a study of siplizumab effects on memory and regulatory T cells (dated by TCRdb to the late 2010s). To prepare the library, the immunoSEQ multiplex PCR assay was applied. What TCRdb holds here is the immuneACCESS table cut down to in-frame rearrangements. Part of the clones is not present; checked against another copy, under half of the missing clones reflect an unresolved V gene, and the others are unexplained. Counted in this sample were 85,000 to 130,000 clones; around 92% of them appeared once. The ten largest make up 0.73% of the sample. Sample: Tregs sorted from blood. These receptors were taken from a human donor in good health.

The gene calls are TRBV11-2 and TRBJ1-5, with a weak D call TRBD1 (5 bases). V was trimmed by 0 bases and J by 5 bases, leaving 14 bases between them. This CDR3 contains 16 residues. Germline-derived CDR1 and CDR2 are SGHAT and FQNNGV. The CDR3 spells CASSLDNRDGYQPQHF. DNA for the CDR3: TGTGCCAGCAGCTTAGACAACCGGGACGGCTATCAGCCCCAGCATTTT.

The rearrangement links TRBV2 to TRBJ1-1; a possible D gene is TRBD1 (5 bases). This CDR3 has 14 amino acids. The V end lost 6 bases, the J end lost 4 bases, and 15 bases lay between the germline ends. In germline, CDR1 is SNHLY, CDR2 FYNNEI. The CDR3 DNA is TGTGCCAGCAGGGAGGGACGGTGGGGCACTGAAGCTTTCTTT. Translated: CASREGRWGTEAFF. The full variable domain, with the rest looked up from reference TRBV2 and TRBJ1-1, is EPEVTQTPSHQVTQMGQEVILRCVPISNHLYFYWYRQILGQKVEFLVSFYNNEISEKSEIFDDQFSVERPDGSNFTLKIRSTKLEDSAMYFCASREGRWGTEAFFGQGTRLTVV.

This clone occurred once. The V gene is TRBV5-1, the J gene TRBJ2-5; D is ambiguous. The J call may be mistaken, given a closer DNA end match to TRBJ2-7. The CDR3 contains 12 residues. The germline gives CDR1 SGHRS, CDR2 YFSETQ. The CDR3 sequence: CASTSGLNEQYF. The CDR3 region has the DNA TGCGCCAGCACCTCGGGTCTAAACGAGCAGTACTTC.

The V and J genes are TRBV5-1 and TRBJ1-3; 9 bases map to TRBD1. Germline V gene sequence: CDR1 SGHRS, CDR2 YFSETQ. The trim removed 2 bases at V and 3 bases at J, leaving 3 bases unmatched. The CDR3 loop spans 15 amino acids. The CDR3 is CASSLGTGFGNTIYF. CDR3 in DNA: TGCGCCAGCAGCTTAGGGACAGGGTTTGGAAACACCATATATTTT. Filled out from reference TRBV5-1 and TRBJ1-3, the complete variable domain reads KAGVTQTPRYLIKTRGQQVTLSCSPISGHRSVSWYQQTPGQGLQFLFEYFSETQRNKGNFPGRFSGRQFSNSRSEMNVSTLELGDSALYLCASSLGTGFGNTIYFGEGSWLTVV.

CDR3 in DNA: TGTGCCAGCTCACCAGGACAGGGGACCGGGGAGCTGTTTTTT. Its translation: CASSPGQGTGELFF. The V and J genes are TRBV18 and TRBJ2-2; TRBD1 agrees at 9 bases. CDR1 is KGHSH and CDR2 is LQKENI in the germline V gene. Trimming cost V 2 bases and J 5 bases; bases outside gene matches: 0. The CDR3 has 14 residues.

This chain joins TRBV6-6 and TRBJ2-1; 8 nucleotides align to TRBD2. The CDR3 has 14 amino acids. The germline gives CDR1 MNHNY, CDR2 SVGAGI (reference sequence). The ends lost 8 bases at V and 6 bases at J; junction bases unmatched: 9. CDR3 sequence reads: CASRGAGGLNEQFF. The CDR3 coding sequence is TGTGCCAGCCGGGGGGCGGGAGGCCTCAATGAGCAGTTCTTC.

The chain joins TRBV5-1 to TRBJ2-2; 7 positions match TRBD1. The CDR3 loop spans 17 amino acids. The trim removed 0 bases at V and 6 bases at J, leaving 11 bases unmatched. Per germline, CDR1 SGHRS and CDR2 YFSETQ. CDR3 sequence: CASSLEENRGRAGELFF. For the CDR3, the DNA is TGCGCCAGCAGCTTGGAAGAGAACAGGGGACGGGCCGGGGAGCTGTTTTTT.

J is TRBJ2-7 and V is TRBV10-3, with 9 nucleotides matching TRBD2. There are 15 residues in the CDR3. Germline CDR1 and CDR2: ENHRY and SYGVKD. The ends lost 5 bases at V and 2 bases at J; junction bases unmatched: 7. This CDR3 reads CAISKEAGGPYEQYF. In DNA, the CDR3 is TGTGCCATCAGTAAAGAAGCGGGAGGCCCCTACGAGCAGTACTTC.

The CDR3 DNA sequence: TGTGCCAGCAGCAGTCGGGCCGGGGGTCTCTACGAGCAGTACTTC. It translates to CASSSRAGGLYEQYF. This rearrangement joins TRBV5-4 to TRBJ2-7, with D possibly TRBD2 on 6 matching bases. V shed 4 bases and J shed 3 bases, with 17 bases lying between them. Per germline, CDR1 SGHNT and CDR2 YYREEE (reference sequence). The CDR3 extends over 15 amino acids.

The count of this clone is one. The rearrangement links TRBV30 to TRBJ1-5; no reliable D call. CDR1 and CDR2 (germline): GTSNPN, SVGIG (reference sequence). The length of the CDR3 is 12 residues. Trimming stripped 0 bases from V and 7 bases from J, with 7 bases between. CDR3 nucleotides: TGTGCCTGGAGTGTACTGGGCCAGCCCCAGCATTTT. Amino acids: CAWSVLGQPQHF.

The J gene is TRBJ1-1, the V gene TRBV28; TRBD1 agrees at 7 bases. The J segment lost 0 bases and the V segment lost 8 bases, leaving 18 bases of the junction unmatched. The CDR3 consists of 18 residues. CDR1 is MDHEN and CDR2 is SYDVKM in the germline V gene. The CDR3, as DNA: TGTGCCAGCCGAGACAGGGTCGGGGGTTCGTGGATGAACACTGAAGCTTTCTTT. As protein: CASRDRVGGSWMNTEAFF. Combining the CDR3 with reference TRBV28 and TRBJ1-1 gives the whole variable domain DVKVTQSSRYLVKRTGEKVFLECVQDMDHENMFWYRQDPGLGLRLIYFSYDVKMKEKGDIPEGYSVSREKKERFSLILESASTNQTSMYLCASRDRVGGSWMNTEAFFGQGTRLTVV.

The table lists this clone with a count of one. This CDR3 reads CASSSSDRHYGYTF. CDR3 sequence (DNA): TGTGCCAGCAGCAGTAGTGACAGGCACTATGGCTACACCTTC. This chain connects TRBV27 to TRBJ1-2; possibly TRBD1 for D (6 bases). The V and J ends lost 6 bases and 3 bases respectively, with 14 bases between them. This CDR3 is built from 14 residues. Germline CDR1 and CDR2: MNHEY and SMNVEV (reference sequence).

The V and J genes are TRBV28 and TRBJ2-3; 8 bases agree with TRBD2. Germline CDR1 MDHEN, CDR2 SYDVKM. The CDR3 extends over 16 amino acids. The V segment lost 7 bases and the J segment 1 base; nucleotides outside the gene matches: 10. CDR3 bases: TGTGCCAGCATCCTCGGGGGGGCCCGTGGCACAGATACGCAGTATTTT. Translating gives CASILGGARGTDTQYF.

This sequence joins TRBV6-5 and TRBJ1-5; 8 bases are a match to TRBD1. Germline V CDR1 and CDR2: MNHEY, SVGAGI. The CDR3 totals 13 residues. The ends lost 6 bases at V and 6 bases at J; junction bases unmatched: 4. Here the CDR3 DNA reads TGTGCCAGCAGAGACAGGGGTGGTCAGCCCCAGCATTTT. Translated: CASRDRGGQPQHF.

The J gene is TRBJ2-1, the V gene TRBV28; D is possibly TRBD1 or TRBD2 (5 bases each). V lost 5 bases, J lost 9 bases, and 8 bases lay in between. The CDR3 has 11 residues. Germline CDR1 MDHEN, CDR2 SYDVKM. In nucleotides, the CDR3 is TGTGCCAGCAGTACTAGGGGTGAGCAGTTCTTC. This translates into CASSTRGEQFF.

The V and J genes are TRBV6-5 and TRBJ2-1; the match to TRBD2 covers 9 bases. The germline CDR1 and CDR2 sequences are MNHEY and SVGAGI. V shed 7 bases and J 5 bases; nucleotides not matched to a gene: 9. The CDR3 sequence is 15 residues long. The CDR3 DNA is TGTGCCAGCACCCGAGCGGGAGGACATAACAATGAGCAGTTCTTC. Protein product: CASTRAGGHNNEQFF.

The chain links TRBV6-5 to TRBJ1-1; D call uncertain. CDR3 length equals 12 residues. CDR1 is MNHEY and CDR2 is SVGAGI in the germline V gene. The V gene lost 8 bases and the J gene lost 4 bases, with 11 bases spanning the gap. The CDR3 here is CASGRGGTEAFF. CDR3 DNA: TGTGCCAGCGGCAGAGGAGGCACTGAAGCTTTCTTT.

The CDR3: CASRQGPLGNTIYF. In nucleotides, the CDR3 is TGTGCCAGCCGACAGGGGCCCCTCGGAAACACCATATATTTT. The V and J genes are TRBV19 and TRBJ1-3; 8 nucleotides agree with TRBD1. The CDR3 length is 14 residues. Per the germline V gene, CDR1 is LNHDA and CDR2 is SQIVND (reference sequence). Trimming took 9 bases from V and 4 from J; bases not matched to a gene: 8.

The CDR3 loop reads CSAGTETYGYTF. The CDR3 bases are TGCAGCGCTGGGACAGAAACCTATGGCTACACCTTC. V and J are TRBV29-1 and TRBJ1-2; 7 bases are shared with TRBD1. The V gene end was trimmed by 7 bases and the J gene end by 4 bases; junction bases not matched to a gene: 6. The CDR3 length is 12 residues. The germline gives CDR1 SQVTM, CDR2 ANQGSEA.

The CDR3 is CASRLQGTVGYTF. The CDR3 DNA reads TGTGCCAGCAGACTACAGGGAACAGTGGGCTACACCTTC. The chain combines TRBV5-8 with TRBJ1-2; a possible D gene is TRBD1 (6 bases). CDR3 length: 13 amino acids. Germline V gene data show CDR1 as SGHTS and CDR2 as YDEGEE. Trimming shortened V by 5 bases and J by 8 bases, and 16 bases separated the two germline ends.

The chain combines TRBV29-1 with TRBJ2-5, with 9 nucleotides matching TRBD2. The length of the CDR3 is 13 residues. Germline CDR1 reads SQVTM; CDR2 reads ANQGSEA. Trimming took 2 bases from V and 5 from J; bases not matched to a gene: 3. CDR3: CSVESGRYETQYF. The CDR3 region has the DNA TGCAGCGTTGAAAGCGGGAGGTATGAGACCCAGTACTTC.